What follows are 20 T cell receptor beta chains derived from one specimen sequenced in a study of T cells in localized non-small cell lung cancer. TCRdb's table, derived via immunoSEQ multiplex PCR, lists solely in-frame clones and lacks some. The sample yields 78,000 or so clones, roughly four fifths seen once. Sequencing used peripheral blood, obtained before any cancer treatment. The receptors stem from a man aged 35-75 years with stage I lung adenocarcinoma.

The chain carries TRBV7-2 and TRBJ2-2; the D is unclear. Trimming left V 1 base short and J 8 bases short, with 8 bases between. This CDR3 spans 13 amino acids. Germline V gene sequence: CDR1 SGHTA, CDR2 FQGNSA. CDR3: CASSLGVAGELFF. The CDR3 DNA reads as TGTGCCAGCAGCTTAGGGGTGGCGGGGGAGCTGTTTTTT.

The chain has TRBV5-8 and TRBJ2-7; perhaps TRBD2 as D (6 bases). Trimming shortened V by 0 bases and J by 5 bases, and 9 bases separated the two germline ends. The germline V gene encodes CDR1 SGHTS and CDR2 YDEGEE. CDR3 length: 13 residues. CDR3 coding DNA: TGTGCCAGCAGCTTGGGGACTACGAACGAGCAGTACTTC. This gives the protein CASSLGTTNEQYF. The full variable domain, completed using reference TRBV5-8 and TRBJ2-7, is EAGVTQSPTHLIKTRGQQATLRCSPISGHTSVYWYQQALGLGLQFLLWYDEGEERNRGNFPPRFSGRQFPNYSSELNVNALELEDSALYLCASSLGTTNEQYFGPGTRLTVT.

This chain connects TRBV6-6 to TRBJ1-5; 7 nucleotides align to TRBD1. CDR1 is MNHNY and CDR2 is SVGAGI in the germline V gene (reference sequence). With V trimmed by 5 bases and J by 7 bases, 8 bases remained unmatched. This CDR3 comprises 14 residues. The CDR3 sequence is CASSKRDRTQPQHF. The CDR3 bases are TGTGCCAGCAGTAAACGGGACAGAACACAGCCCCAGCATTTT.

The chain uses TRBV10-3 and TRBJ1-1, with TRBD1 matching over 7 bases. The CDR3 is 12 amino acids. V dropped 10 bases and J dropped 1; count of bases not matched to a gene: 3. CDR1 ENHRY and CDR2 SYGVKD come from the germline V gene. The CDR3, as DNA: TGTGCCACCGGACAGGCGAACACTGAAGCTTTCTTT. Protein product: CATGQANTEAFF.

In its sample, this clone was seen a few times. CDR3 loop: CASFESRGTEAFF. CDR3 coding DNA: TGTGCCAGCTTCGAGTCGAGGGGCACTGAAGCTTTCTTT. The chain couples TRBV18 to TRBJ1-1, with D maybe TRBD1 (5 bases). Per the germline V gene, CDR1 is KGHSH and CDR2 is LQKENI. The CDR3 covers 13 residues. V was cut by 7 bases and J by 4 bases, with 13 bases left in between.

This clone has more than one count but fewer than ten. The chain has TRBV7-8 and TRBJ1-5; D is ambiguous. The CDR3 is 15 amino acids. Trimming removed 7 bases at V and 0 bases at J, with 13 bases between. Looked up from germline, CDR1 is SGHVS and CDR2 is FQNEAQ. The CDR3 bases are TGTGCCAGCACCCCACTTACGCCTAGCAATCAGCCCCAGCATTTT. Encoded protein: CASTPLTPSNQPQHF.

V is TRBV27 and J is TRBJ1-1, with D perhaps matching TRBD1 (6 bases). Germline assignment: CDR1 MNHEY and CDR2 SMNVEV (reference sequence). This CDR3 is built from 15 residues. V lost 6 bases, J lost 1 base, and 15 bases lay in between. The CDR3 DNA follows: TGTGCCAGCAGGTCCGCAGGGGCGCCGAACACTGAAGCTTTCTTT. The encoded protein is CASRSAGAPNTEAFF.

V gene TRBV6-5 combines with J gene TRBJ1-1; the match to TRBD1 covers 9 bases. Germline CDR1 reads MNHEY; CDR2 reads SVGAGI. Trimming cost V 5 bases and J 4 bases; bases outside gene matches: 5. The length of the CDR3 is 14 residues. CDR3 residues: CASSRTGESTEAFF. CDR3 DNA: TGTGCCAGCAGTCGGACAGGGGAAAGCACTGAAGCTTTCTTT.

This clone was seen only a few times. This sequence joins TRBV19 and TRBJ1-2; the D is unclear. Germline CDR1 is LNHDA and CDR2 is SQIVND (reference sequence). The CDR3 has 12 residues. The germline V and J ends were trimmed by 4 bases and 3 bases, with 6 bases remaining between them. This CDR3 is CASSTQHYGYTF. The CDR3 DNA follows: TGTGCCAGTAGTACCCAGCACTATGGCTACACCTTC.

The V call is TRBV28, the J call TRBJ1-5, with 8 bases that match TRBD1. The CDR3 loop spans 15 amino acids. The V segment lost 5 bases and the J segment 2 bases; nucleotides outside the gene matches: 5. Germline V gene sequence: CDR1 MDHEN, CDR2 SYDVKM. This CDR3 reads CASSRQGYGNQPQHF. The CDR3 nucleotides read TGTGCCAGCAGTCGACAGGGGTACGGCAATCAGCCCCAGCATTTT.

The chain joins TRBV12-5 to TRBJ2-7; 9 nucleotides match TRBD1. The CDR3 is made up of 15 amino acids. V gave up 6 bases and J gave up 5 bases; unmatched junction bases: 11. Germline V CDR1 and CDR2: LGHNT, FRNRAP. CDR3 residues: CASGSGTGRVNEQYF. CDR3 coding DNA: TGTGCTAGTGGGTCCGGGACAGGGAGGGTAAACGAGCAGTACTTC.

CDR3 in DNA: TGTGCCAGCAGTTACCAGGACCATCTAGAGCAGTACTTC. Its translation: CASSYQDHLEQYF. V and J are TRBV6-6 and TRBJ2-7; no firm D call. The V gene lost 2 bases and the J gene lost 7 bases, with 12 bases spanning the gap. The germline V gene encodes CDR1 MNHNY and CDR2 SVGAGI (reference sequence). The CDR3 is 13 amino acids.

The genes are TRBV10-3 and TRBJ1-6; possibly TRBD1 for D (5 bases). Germline CDR1 ENHRY, CDR2 SYGVKD. CDR3 length equals 15 residues. Between the trimmed V and J ends, which lost 0 bases and 5 bases, there was a span of 8 bases. The DNA for the CDR3 is TGTGCCATCAGTGAGTCAGGGGTAAATAATTCACCCCTCCACTTT. Its protein is CAISESGVNNSPLHF.

The CDR3 reads CASKGLAGVIHEQYF. Written as DNA, the CDR3 is TGTGCCAGCAAAGGACTAGCGGGAGTGATCCACGAGCAGTACTTC. This sequence joins TRBV6-1 and TRBJ2-7; 13 nucleotides match TRBD2. The CDR3 is 15 residues long. Losses at the gene ends were 7 bases for V and 5 bases for J; bases not matched to a gene: 8. Per germline, CDR1 MNHNS and CDR2 SASEGT.

The count of this clone is one. The chain has TRBV4-1 and TRBJ2-7; 10 positions agree with TRBD2. V lost 4 bases to trimming and J lost 4 bases; unmatched junction nucleotides: 7. CDR3 length equals 15 residues. CDR1 is MGHRA, CDR2 YSYEKL, per germline. CDR3 in DNA: TGCGCCAGCAGCCCCCAAGCGGGAGGGCTATACGAGCAGTACTTC. It yields the protein CASSPQAGGLYEQYF.

This chain joins TRBV10-3 and TRBJ2-5; D might be TRBD1 (5 bases). The J call may be mistaken, given a closer DNA end match to TRBJ2-7. The CDR3 is made up of 11 amino acids. CDR1 and CDR2 (germline): ENHRY, SYGVKD. For the CDR3, the DNA is TGTGCCATCAGTGGGGGCATCGAGCAGTACTTC. It yields the protein CAISGGIEQYF.

This clone came up once. The rearrangement joins TRBV28 to TRBJ2-7, with D perhaps TRBD1 or TRBD2 (6 bases each). Germline CDR1 reads MDHEN; CDR2 reads SYDVKM. CDR3 length: 13 amino acids. V was trimmed by 3 bases and J by 7 bases, leaving 13 bases between them. As DNA, the CDR3 is TGTGCCAGCAGTTTGGGGGGCGAAGAGGAGCAGTACTTC. Translated: CASSLGGEEEQYF. Filled out from reference TRBV28 and TRBJ2-7, the complete variable domain reads DVKVTQSSRYLVKRTGEKVFLECVQDMDHENMFWYRQDPGLGLRLIYFSYDVKMKEKGDIPEGYSVSREKKERFSLILESASTNQTSMYLCASSLGGEEEQYFGPGTRLTVT.

This clone is a singleton in its sample. Its ends do not fully match the called genes, so a read error is possible. The rearrangement uses TRBV7-7 and TRBJ2-5; tentative D call: TRBD1 (6 bases). The CDR3 sequence is 13 residues long. Germline CDR1 SSHAT, CDR2 FNYEAQ (reference sequence). DNA of the CDR3: TGTGCTAGCAGTCTACAGGGTACCCAGACCCAGTACTTC. It specifies CASSLQGTQTQYF. The variable domain in full, completed from reference TRBV7-7 and TRBJ2-5, reads GAGVSQSPRYKVTKRGQDVTLRCDPISSHATLYWYQQALGQGPEFLTYFNYEAQPDKSGLPSDRFSAERPEGSISTLTIQRTEQRDSAMYRCASSLQGTQTQYFGPGTRLLVL.

The V gene is TRBV9, the J gene TRBJ1-2; D remains unclear. Between the trimmed V and J ends, which lost 4 bases and 2 bases, there was a span of 21 bases. Germline loops: CDR1 SGDLS, CDR2 YYNGEE. The CDR3 extends over 17 amino acids. The CDR3 region has the DNA TGTGCCAGCAGCCCCCGAGCCTGGGGTACCGGCAACTATGGCTACACCTTC. Residues: CASSPRAWGTGNYGYTF.

The chain links TRBV27 to TRBJ2-2; 9 bases map to TRBD1. Germline CDR1 reads MNHEY; CDR2 reads SMNVEV (reference sequence). Trimming cost V 6 bases and J 6 bases; bases outside gene matches: 2. The CDR3 sequence is 13 residues long. DNA for the CDR3: TGTGCCAGCAGGGGGACAGGGCCCGGGGAGCTGTTTTTT. Amino acids: CASRGTGPGELFF.